This paragraph covers one TCR beta chain sequence. Its antigen is as yet unknown. This record belongs to a study of beta chain features in type 1 diabetes. Reverse transcription of all isolated RNA meant that expressed TCRB transcripts were sequenced. TCRdb's copy holds only in-frame clones and misses some; the assay was immunoSEQ multiplex PCR. The repertoire holds 330,000 or so clones, with 15% to 20% as singletons. Findings and limits, study-wide: Patients with type 1 diabetes showed fewer VDJ junction insertions and more deletions. PCR may have favored shorter templates equally in patients and controls.

This CDR3 has 14 residues. V was cut by 8 bases and J by 2 bases, with 15 bases left in between. CDR1 and CDR2 (germline): LNHDA, SQIVND (reference sequence). Sampling consisted of one heparinised blood draw per donor, averaging around 100 mL. Sequenced: naive CD4+ T cells from blood. V gene TRBV19 combines with J gene TRBJ1-1; tentative D call: TRBD1 (5 bases). The clonotype was recovered from a woman between 18 and 29 years old in good health. The CDR3 nucleotides are TGTGCCAGTTCCTCCGGGGGGGATAACACTGAAGCTTTCTTT. Its protein is CASSSGGDNTEAFF.